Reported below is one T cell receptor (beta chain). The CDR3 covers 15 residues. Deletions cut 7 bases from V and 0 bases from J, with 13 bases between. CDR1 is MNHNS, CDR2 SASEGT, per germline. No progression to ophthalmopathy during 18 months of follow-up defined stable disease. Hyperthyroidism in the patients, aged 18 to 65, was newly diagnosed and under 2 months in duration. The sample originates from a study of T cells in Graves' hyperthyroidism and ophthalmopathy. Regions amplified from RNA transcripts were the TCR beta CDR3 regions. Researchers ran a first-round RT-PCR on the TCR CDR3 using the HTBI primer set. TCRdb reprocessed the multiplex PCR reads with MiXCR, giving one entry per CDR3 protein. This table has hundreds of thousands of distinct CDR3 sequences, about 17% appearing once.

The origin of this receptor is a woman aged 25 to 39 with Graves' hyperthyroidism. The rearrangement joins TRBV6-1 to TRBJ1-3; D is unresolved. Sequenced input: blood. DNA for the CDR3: TGTGCCAGCACTTACAGAGTCAGCTCTGGAAACACCATATATTTT. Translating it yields CASTYRVSSGNTIYF.